A single sample gave rise to the 21 T cell receptor beta chains below, sequenced in a study of blood T cell repertoires in COVID-19. Some clones are missing from TCRdb's copy, which holds only in-frame ones; the method was immunoSEQ multiplex PCR. The data hold 45,000 to 65,000 clones, with about 83% observed a single time. What was sequenced was peripheral blood. The receptor source for this set is a man between 40 and 49 years old with acute or convalescent COVID-19.

This sequence joins TRBV19 and TRBJ1-2; tentatively, D is TRBD1 (5 bases). This CDR3 is 16 amino acids long. V lost 4 bases and J lost 7, with 22 bases in between. CDR1 is LNHDA and CDR2 is SQIVND in the germline V gene (reference sequence). The DNA for the CDR3 is TGTGCCAGTAGTAATGGAGACCGGTTAGGGGAGGTTGGCTACACCTTC. This translates into CASSNGDRLGEVGYTF.

This chain joins TRBV14 and TRBJ2-1; unclear D gene. CDR3 size: 15 residues. V lost 1 base and J 4 bases, leaving 11 bases between the germline ends. Germline values: CDR1 SGHDN, CDR2 FVKESK. The CDR3 DNA reads as TGTGCCAGCAGCCAAGCCGCCCGCACTTACAATGAGCAGTTCTTC. It encodes CASSQAARTYNEQFF.

CDR3 region: CASSEVRSSTNEKLFF. The CDR3 nucleotides are TGTGCCAGCAGTGAGGTCCGGAGTTCAACTAATGAAAAACTGTTTTTT. This chain uses TRBV2 with TRBJ1-4; no clear D gene. Trimming pared 3 bases from V and 0 bases from J, leaving 11 bases between. Germline V gene sequence: CDR1 SNHLY, CDR2 FYNNEI. There are 16 residues in the CDR3.

The chain joins TRBV3-1 (or the pseudogene TRBV3-2) to TRBJ1-2, with a tentative D call TRBD1 (6 bases). There are 16 residues in the CDR3. The germline V gene encodes CDR1 LGHDT and CDR2 YNNKEL (reference sequence). Trimming took off 4 bases at V and 0 bases at J, with 15 bases between the two ends. As DNA, the CDR3 is TGTGCCAGCAGCCCCCGGACAGAAATAGCTAACTATGGCTACACCTTC. Translated: CASSPRTEIANYGYTF.

V usage is TRBV5-1 and J usage is TRBJ2-3, with D possibly being TRBD1 (6 bases). Trimming shortened V by 2 bases and J by 0 bases, and 10 bases separated the two germline ends. This CDR3 spans 15 amino acids. CDR1 and CDR2 (germline): SGHRS, YFSETQ. Written as DNA, the CDR3 is TGCGCCAGCAGCTTACGGACAGTAAGCACAGATACGCAGTATTTT. Its protein product is CASSLRTVSTDTQYF.

The chain has TRBV7-2 and TRBJ2-6; perhaps TRBD1 as D (6 bases). This CDR3 is 15 amino acids long. Trimming took 1 base from V and 4 from J, leaving 8 bases between them. Germline V CDR1 and CDR2: SGHTA, FQGNSA. This CDR3 is CASSLVGAGANVLTF. The CDR3 region has the DNA TGTGCCAGCAGCTTAGTGGGGGCCGGGGCCAACGTCCTGACTTTC.

The chain carries TRBV5-5 and TRBJ2-1; 9 bases agree with TRBD1. J lost 2 bases, V lost 4 bases, and 4 bases had no gene match. The CDR3 is 15 residues long. Per the germline V gene, CDR1 is SGHKS and CDR2 is YYEKEE (reference sequence). The CDR3 is CASSPGTGTYNEQFF. The CDR3 DNA sequence: TGTGCCAGCAGCCCCGGGACAGGGACCTACAATGAGCAGTTCTTC.

This rearrangement joins TRBV18 to TRBJ2-7; tentatively, D is TRBD1 (6 bases). CDR3 size: 14 residues. Trimming took 3 bases from V and 2 from J, leaving 11 bases between them. Per germline, CDR1 KGHSH and CDR2 LQKENI. CDR3 coding DNA: TGTGCCAGCTCACCCCCCGGACAGCCCTACGAGCAGTACTTC. Amino acid sequence: CASSPPGQPYEQYF.

In DNA, the CDR3 is TGTGCCTGCCAGGGACTAGCGGGGGGTGCCCAGTACTTC. It specifies CACQGLAGGAQYF. The V gene is TRBV30, the J gene TRBJ2-5; TRBD2 aligns across 15 bases. The CDR3 loop spans 13 amino acids. V lost 6 bases and J lost 9; bases outside the gene matches: 5. Germline V gene lookup returns CDR1 GTSNPN and CDR2 SVGIG (reference sequence).

V is TRBV2 and J is TRBJ1-2, with a weak D call TRBD1 (6 bases). The germline gives CDR1 SNHLY, CDR2 FYNNEI. V lost 7 bases, J lost 1 base, and 13 bases lay in between. CDR3 size: 14 residues. The CDR3 loop reads CASTPGALNYGYTF. The CDR3 coding sequence is TGTGCCAGCACCCCAGGGGCTCTTAACTATGGCTACACCTTC.

The genes are TRBV27 and TRBJ2-2; TRBD1 is a possible D gene (6 bases). Germline assignment: CDR1 MNHEY and CDR2 SMNVEV (reference sequence). Trimming took off 6 bases at V and 4 bases at J, with 15 bases between the two ends. This CDR3 region has 15 residues. CDR3 nucleotide sequence: TGTGCCAGCAGCCCAACAGGGTTTTCCACCGGGGAGCTGTTTTTT. It is translated as CASSPTGFSTGELFF.

The gene calls are TRBV30 and TRBJ1-5; 8 nucleotides agree with TRBD1. With V trimmed by 5 bases and J by 2 bases, 5 bases remained unmatched. The CDR3 contains 14 residues. Germline V CDR1 and CDR2: GTSNPN, SVGIG (reference sequence). CDR3 DNA sequence: TGTGCCTGGTCACACAGGGGGGGCAATCAGCCCCAGCATTTT. This codes for CAWSHRGGNQPQHF. The whole variable domain, filled in from reference TRBV30 and TRBJ1-5, reads SQTIHQWPATLVQPVGSPLSLECTVEGTSNPNLYWYRQAAGRGLQLLFYSVGIGQISSEVPQNLSASRPQDRQFILSSKKLLLSDSGFYLCAWSHRGGNQPQHFGDGTRLSIL.

This clone was detected a few times. This sequence joins TRBV2 and TRBJ1-2, with D possibly TRBD1 on 5 matching bases. V was trimmed by 8 bases and J by 0 bases, leaving 13 bases between them. The length of the CDR3 is 14 residues. Germline V gene lookup returns CDR1 SNHLY and CDR2 FYNNEI. The CDR3 nucleotides are TGTGCCAGCTTCGGGGGTAGAGCTAACTATGGCTACACCTTC. As protein: CASFGGRANYGYTF.

This rearrangement joins TRBV2 to TRBJ1-4; TRBD1 matches at 7 bases. V lost 3 bases and J lost 8; bases outside the gene matches: 6. There are 14 residues in the CDR3. Per the germline V gene, CDR1 is SNHLY and CDR2 is FYNNEI. The CDR3 DNA sequence: TGTGCCAGCAGTGAGGGACAGTGGGGGGAAAAACTGTTTTTT. This translates into CASSEGQWGEKLFF.

V gene TRBV28 combines with J gene TRBJ2-7; D gene ambiguous. The germline gives CDR1 MDHEN, CDR2 SYDVKM. V dropped 2 bases and J dropped 3 bases, with 5 bases sitting between them. This CDR3 spans 12 amino acids. The CDR3 DNA reads as TGTGCCAGCAGTTTAAGAGGCTACGAGCAGTACTTC. Its protein product is CASSLRGYEQYF.

This chain connects TRBV3-1 (or the pseudogene TRBV3-2) to TRBJ2-3; D is possibly TRBD2 (5 bases). Germline lookup yields CDR1 LGHDT and CDR2 YNNKEL (reference sequence). CDR3 size: 18 residues. V was shortened by 2 bases and J by 3 bases, with 21 bases between the two germline ends. CDR3 residues: CASSQLITGRGRTDTQYF. The CDR3, as DNA: TGTGCCAGCAGCCAATTAATAACCGGGCGAGGGAGAACAGATACGCAGTATTTT.

The genes are TRBV7-2 and TRBJ1-2; 8 nucleotides line up with TRBD1. Looked up from germline, CDR1 is SGHTA and CDR2 is FQGNSA. V was clipped by 2 bases and J by 6 bases; unmatched bases: 5. CDR3 length: 14 amino acids. The CDR3 spells CASSLPTGVNGYTF. The CDR3 DNA reads as TGTGCCAGCAGCTTACCGACAGGGGTAAATGGCTACACCTTC.

As DNA, the CDR3 is TGCGCCAGCAGTCGGGGTTCGGGCACTGAAGCTTTCTTT. It translates to CASSRGSGTEAFF. V gene TRBV10-1 combines with J gene TRBJ1-1; D gene ambiguous. V gave up 5 bases and J gave up 4 bases, with 11 bases separating them. The germline V gene encodes CDR1 WNHNN and CDR2 SYGVQD (reference sequence). The CDR3 has 13 amino acids.

The chain employs TRBV7-2 and TRBJ1-2; 7 bases match TRBD1. Trimming cost V 2 bases and J 8 bases; bases outside gene matches: 5. The germline V gene has CDR1 SGHTA and CDR2 FQGNSA. CDR3 length equals 13 residues. The CDR3 region has the DNA TGTGCCAGCAGCTTAACAGGGGCTAGGGGCTACACCTTC. It specifies CASSLTGARGYTF.

V gene TRBV6-6 combines with J gene TRBJ2-7, with a tentative D call TRBD1 (5 bases). V was clipped by 5 bases and J by 7 bases, with 15 bases between them. Germline V lookup: CDR1 MNHNY, CDR2 SVGAGI (reference sequence). This CDR3 has 13 residues. The DNA of the CDR3 is TGTGCCAGCAGTCCCTCTAGGGGTCAAGAGCAGTACTTC. It codes for CASSPSRGQEQYF.

CDR3 bases: TGTGCCAGCAGACGGAATTTCGGGTCAACCTCCTACGAGCAGTACGTC. It specifies CASRRNFGSTSYEQYV. This sequence joins TRBV5-6 and TRBJ2-7; D is unclear. V lost 5 bases and J 0 bases, leaving 18 bases between the germline ends. This CDR3 has 16 residues. The germline V gene has CDR1 SGHDT and CDR2 YYEEEE.